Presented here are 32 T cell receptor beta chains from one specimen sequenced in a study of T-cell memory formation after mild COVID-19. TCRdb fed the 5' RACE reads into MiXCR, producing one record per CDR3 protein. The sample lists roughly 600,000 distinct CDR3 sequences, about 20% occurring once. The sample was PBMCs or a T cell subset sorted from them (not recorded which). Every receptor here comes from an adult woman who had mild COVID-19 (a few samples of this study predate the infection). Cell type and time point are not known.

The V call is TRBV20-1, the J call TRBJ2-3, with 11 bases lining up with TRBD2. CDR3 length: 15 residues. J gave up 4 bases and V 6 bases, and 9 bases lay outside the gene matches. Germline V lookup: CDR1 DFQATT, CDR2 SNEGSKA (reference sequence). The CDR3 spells CSAILAGVGADTQYF. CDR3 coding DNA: TGCAGTGCCATACTAGCGGGGGTCGGGGCAGATACGCAGTATTTT.

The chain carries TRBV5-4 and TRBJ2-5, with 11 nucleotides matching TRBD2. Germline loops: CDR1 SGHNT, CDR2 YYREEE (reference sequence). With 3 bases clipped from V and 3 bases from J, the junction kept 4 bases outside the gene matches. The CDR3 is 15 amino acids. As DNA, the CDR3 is TGTGCCAGCAGCTACCCGGGACTAGCGGAAGAGACCCAGTACTTC. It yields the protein CASSYPGLAEETQYF.

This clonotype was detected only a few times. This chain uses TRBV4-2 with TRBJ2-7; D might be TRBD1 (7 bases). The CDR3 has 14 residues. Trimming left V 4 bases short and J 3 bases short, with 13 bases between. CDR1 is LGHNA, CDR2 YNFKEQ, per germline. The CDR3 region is CASSLDRTNYEQYF. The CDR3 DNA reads TGTGCCAGCAGCCTGGACAGGACTAACTACGAGCAGTACTTC.

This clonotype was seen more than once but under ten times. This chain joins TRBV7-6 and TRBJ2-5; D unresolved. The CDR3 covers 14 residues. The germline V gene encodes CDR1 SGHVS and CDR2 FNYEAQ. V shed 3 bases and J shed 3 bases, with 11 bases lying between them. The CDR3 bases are TGTGCCAGCAGCTTCCGGGCTTTTGAAGAGACCCAGTACTTC. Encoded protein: CASSFRAFEETQYF.

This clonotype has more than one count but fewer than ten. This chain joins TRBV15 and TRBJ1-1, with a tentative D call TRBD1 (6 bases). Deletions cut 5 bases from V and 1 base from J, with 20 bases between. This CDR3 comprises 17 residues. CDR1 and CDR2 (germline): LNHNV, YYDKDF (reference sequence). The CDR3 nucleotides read TGTGCCACCAGCCCCCGGGGGGCAGGGTCAAAGAACACTGAAGCTTTCTTT. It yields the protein CATSPRGAGSKNTEAFF.

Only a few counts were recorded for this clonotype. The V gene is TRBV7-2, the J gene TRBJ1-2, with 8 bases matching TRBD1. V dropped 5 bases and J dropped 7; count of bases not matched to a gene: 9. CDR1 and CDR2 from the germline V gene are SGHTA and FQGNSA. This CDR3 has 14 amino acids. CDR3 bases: TGTGCCAGCAGCCTCGTTCAGGGGGCGTCTGGCTACACCTTC. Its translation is CASSLVQGASGYTF.

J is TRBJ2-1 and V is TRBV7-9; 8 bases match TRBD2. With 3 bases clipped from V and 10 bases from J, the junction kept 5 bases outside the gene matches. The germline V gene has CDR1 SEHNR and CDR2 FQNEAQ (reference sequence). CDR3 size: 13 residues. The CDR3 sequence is CASSLGLGAEQFF. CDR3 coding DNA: TGTGCCAGCAGCTTGGGACTAGGAGCAGAGCAGTTCTTC.

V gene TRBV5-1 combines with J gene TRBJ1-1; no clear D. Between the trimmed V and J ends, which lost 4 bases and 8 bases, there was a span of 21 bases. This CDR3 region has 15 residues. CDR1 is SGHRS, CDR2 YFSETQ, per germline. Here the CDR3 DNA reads TGCGCCAGCAGCCCCGGGGAGGGCGAACACTCGGAAGCTTTCTTT. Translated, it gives CASSPGEGEHSEAFF. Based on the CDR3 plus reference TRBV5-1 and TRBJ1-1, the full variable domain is KAGVTQTPRYLIKTRGQQVTLSCSPISGHRSVSWYQQTPGQGLQFLFEYFSETQRNKGNFPGRFSGRQFSNSRSEMNVSTLELGDSALYLCASSPGEGEHSEAFFGQGTRLTVV.

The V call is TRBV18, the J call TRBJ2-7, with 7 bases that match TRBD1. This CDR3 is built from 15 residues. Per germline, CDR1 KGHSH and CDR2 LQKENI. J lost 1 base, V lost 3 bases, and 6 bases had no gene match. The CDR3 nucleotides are TGTGCCAGCTCACCTTCCGGGACAGCATCCTACGAGCAGTACTTC. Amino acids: CASSPSGTASYEQYF.

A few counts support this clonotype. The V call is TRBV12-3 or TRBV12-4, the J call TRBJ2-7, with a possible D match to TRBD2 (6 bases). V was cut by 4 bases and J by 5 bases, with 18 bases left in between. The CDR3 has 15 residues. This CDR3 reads CASSSYSGWRDEQYF. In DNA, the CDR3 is TGTGCCAGCAGTTCTTACTCAGGGTGGAGGGACGAGCAGTACTTC.

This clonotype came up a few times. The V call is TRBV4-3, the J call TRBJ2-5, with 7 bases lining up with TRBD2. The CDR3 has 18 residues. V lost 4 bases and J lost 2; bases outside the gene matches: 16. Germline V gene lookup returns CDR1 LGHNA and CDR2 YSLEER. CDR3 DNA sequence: TGCGCCAGCAGCCCCTCCGGCGGGAGTCCCCGACGGCAAGAGACCCAGTACTTC. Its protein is CASSPSGGSPRRQETQYF.

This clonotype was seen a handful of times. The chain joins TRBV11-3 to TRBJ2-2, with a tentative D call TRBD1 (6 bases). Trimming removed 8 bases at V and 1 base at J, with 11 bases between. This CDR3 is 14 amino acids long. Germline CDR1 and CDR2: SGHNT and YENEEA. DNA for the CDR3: TGTGCCAGCGGGGACAATTTGAACACCGGGGAGCTGTTTTTT. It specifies CASGDNLNTGELFF.

This CDR3 is CASSQMAGALYNEQFF. CDR3 DNA: TGCGCCAGCAGCCAGATGGCGGGAGCGCTCTACAATGAGCAGTTCTTC. V usage is TRBV4-3 and J usage is TRBJ2-1; 7 bases are a match to TRBD2. The V segment lost 3 bases and the J segment 3 bases; nucleotides outside the gene matches: 8. This CDR3 is built from 16 residues. Germline assignment: CDR1 LGHNA and CDR2 YSLEER.

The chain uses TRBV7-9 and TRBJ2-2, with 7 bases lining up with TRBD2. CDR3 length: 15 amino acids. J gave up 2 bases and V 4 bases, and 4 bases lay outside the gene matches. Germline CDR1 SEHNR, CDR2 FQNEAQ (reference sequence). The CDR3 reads CASSWGLLNTGELFF. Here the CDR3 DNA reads TGTGCCAGCAGCTGGGGACTACTTAACACCGGGGAGCTGTTTTTT. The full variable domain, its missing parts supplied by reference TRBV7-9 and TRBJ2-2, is DTGVSQNPRHKITKRGQNVTFRCDPISEHNRLYWYRQTLGQGPEFLTYFQNEAQLEKSRLLSDRFSAERPKGSFSTLEIQRTEQGDSAMYLCASSWGLLNTGELFFGEGSRLTVL.

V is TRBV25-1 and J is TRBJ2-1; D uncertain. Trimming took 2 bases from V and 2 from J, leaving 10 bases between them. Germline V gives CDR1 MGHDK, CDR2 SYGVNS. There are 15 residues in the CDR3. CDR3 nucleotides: TGTGCCAGCAGTGAAGTCAGGTTAGCCTACAATGAGCAGTTCTTC. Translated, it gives CASSEVRLAYNEQFF.

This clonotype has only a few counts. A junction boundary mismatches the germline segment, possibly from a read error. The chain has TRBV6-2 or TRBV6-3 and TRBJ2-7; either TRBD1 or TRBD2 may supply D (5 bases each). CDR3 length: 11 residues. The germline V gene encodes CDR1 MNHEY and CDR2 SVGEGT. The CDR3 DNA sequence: TGTGCCAGCAGTTACCTCGGGACCGACTTCTTC. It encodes CASSYLGTDFF.

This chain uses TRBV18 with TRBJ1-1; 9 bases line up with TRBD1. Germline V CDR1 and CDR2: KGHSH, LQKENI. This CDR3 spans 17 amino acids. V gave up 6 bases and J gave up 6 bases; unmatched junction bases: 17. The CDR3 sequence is CASSPTGQGHIGSEAFF. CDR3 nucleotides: TGTGCCAGCTCCCCTACCGGACAGGGGCACATTGGGTCTGAAGCTTTCTTT. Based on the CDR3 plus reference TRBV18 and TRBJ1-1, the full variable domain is NAGVMQNPRHLVRRRGQEARLRCSPMKGHSHVYWYRQLPEEGLKFMVYLQKENIIDESGMPKERFSAEFPKEGPSILRIQQVVRGDSAAYFCASSPTGQGHIGSEAFFGQGTRLTVV.

Here the CDR3 DNA reads TGCGCCAGCAGCCAAGTCGATCGGGGTTTTGGCTACACCTTC. Translated, it gives CASSQVDRGFGYTF. The chain employs TRBV4-1 and TRBJ1-2; D gene ambiguous. The germline CDR1 and CDR2 sequences are MGHRA and YSYEKL. V gave up 1 base and J gave up 7 bases, with 13 bases separating them. This CDR3 has 14 residues.

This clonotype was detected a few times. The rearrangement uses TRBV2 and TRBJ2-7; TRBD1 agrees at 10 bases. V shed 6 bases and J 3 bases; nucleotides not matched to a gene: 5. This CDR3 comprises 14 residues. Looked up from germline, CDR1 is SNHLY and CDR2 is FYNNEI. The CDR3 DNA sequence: TGTGCCAGCAGAGAGGGACAGGGGTTCTACGAGCAGTACTTC. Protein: CASREGQGFYEQYF.

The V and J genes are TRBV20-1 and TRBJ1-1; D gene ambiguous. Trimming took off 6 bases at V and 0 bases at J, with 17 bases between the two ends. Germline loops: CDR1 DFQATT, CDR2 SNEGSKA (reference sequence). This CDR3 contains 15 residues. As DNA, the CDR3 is TGCAGTGCCCAGACCCCGATTCGGATGAACACTGAAGCTTTCTTT. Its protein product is CSAQTPIRMNTEAFF.

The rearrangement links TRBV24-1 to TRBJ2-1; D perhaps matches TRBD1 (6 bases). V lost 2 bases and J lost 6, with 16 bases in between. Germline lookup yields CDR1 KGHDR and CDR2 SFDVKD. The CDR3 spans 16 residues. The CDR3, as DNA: TGTGCCACCAGTGATTCTTGGACAGCACTAAGCAATGAGCAGTTCTTC. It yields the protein CATSDSWTALSNEQFF.

The CDR3 sequence: CAGRTPQVLIEQYF. The CDR3 bases are TGCGCCGGCCGAACTCCACAGGTCCTGATCGAGCAGTACTTC. This chain links TRBV23-1 with TRBJ2-7, with D perhaps matching TRBD1 (5 bases). TRBV23-1 is an open reading frame, and its role is uncertain. The CDR3 contains 14 residues. Trimming left V 11 bases short and J 6 bases short, with 23 bases between.

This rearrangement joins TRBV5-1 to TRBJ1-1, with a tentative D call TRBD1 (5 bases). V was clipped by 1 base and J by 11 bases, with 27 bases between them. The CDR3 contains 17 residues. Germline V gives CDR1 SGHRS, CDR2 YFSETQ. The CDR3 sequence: CASSLTNSGVRRNSAFF. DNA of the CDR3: TGCGCCAGCAGCTTGACCAATTCGGGGGTGCGGCGCAATAGTGCTTTCTTT. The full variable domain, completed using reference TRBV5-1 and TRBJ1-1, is KAGVTQTPRYLIKTRGQQVTLSCSPISGHRSVSWYQQTPGQGLQFLFEYFSETQRNKGNFPGRFSGRQFSNSRSEMNVSTLELGDSALYLCASSLTNSGVRRNSAFFGQGTRLTVV.

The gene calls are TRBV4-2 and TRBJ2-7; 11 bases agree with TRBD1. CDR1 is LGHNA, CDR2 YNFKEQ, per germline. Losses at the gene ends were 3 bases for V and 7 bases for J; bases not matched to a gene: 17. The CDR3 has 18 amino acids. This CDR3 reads CASSHLPLGGTGGREQYF. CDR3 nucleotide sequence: TGTGCCAGCAGCCACCTCCCCCTCGGCGGGACAGGGGGTCGGGAGCAGTACTTC.

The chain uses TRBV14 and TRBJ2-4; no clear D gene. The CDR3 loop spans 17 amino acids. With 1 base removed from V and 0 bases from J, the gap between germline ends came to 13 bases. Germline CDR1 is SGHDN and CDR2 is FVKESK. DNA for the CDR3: TGTGCCAGCAGCCAAGTTTCCGTTGGAATAGCCAAAAACATTCAGTACTTC. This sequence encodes CASSQVSVGIAKNIQYF.

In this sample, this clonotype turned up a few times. The CDR3 here is CASSPGQGLGTQYF. In nucleotides, the CDR3 is TGTGCCAGCAGCCCGGGACAGGGTCTTGGGACCCAGTACTTC. The chain links TRBV7-3 to TRBJ2-5, with 9 bases lining up with TRBD1. Trimming removed 5 bases from V and 7 bases from J; junction bases left unmatched: 8. This CDR3 region has 14 residues. Germline CDR1 is SGHTA and CDR2 is FQGTGA.

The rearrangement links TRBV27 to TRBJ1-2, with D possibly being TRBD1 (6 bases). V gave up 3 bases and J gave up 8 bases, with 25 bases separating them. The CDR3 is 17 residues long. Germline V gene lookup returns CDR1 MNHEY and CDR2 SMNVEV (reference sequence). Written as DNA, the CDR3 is TGTGCCAGCAGTTTGGGGGGCCAGGCAAGTCTACATACCGGCTACACCTTC. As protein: CASSLGGQASLHTGYTF.

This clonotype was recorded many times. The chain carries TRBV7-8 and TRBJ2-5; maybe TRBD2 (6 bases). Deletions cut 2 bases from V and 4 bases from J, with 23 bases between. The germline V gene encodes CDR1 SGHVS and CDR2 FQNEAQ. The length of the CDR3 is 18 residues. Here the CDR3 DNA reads TGTGCCAGCAGCTTACGTTCCTATATTGGGGAGGTCGGAGAGACCCAGTACTTC. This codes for CASSLRSYIGEVGETQYF.

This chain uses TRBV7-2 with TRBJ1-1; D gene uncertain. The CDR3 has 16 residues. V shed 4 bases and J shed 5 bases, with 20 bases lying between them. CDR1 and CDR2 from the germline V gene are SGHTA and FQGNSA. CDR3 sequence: CASSSTPGPWGTEAFF. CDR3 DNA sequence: TGTGCCAGCAGCTCTACCCCCGGGCCCTGGGGAACTGAAGCTTTCTTT.

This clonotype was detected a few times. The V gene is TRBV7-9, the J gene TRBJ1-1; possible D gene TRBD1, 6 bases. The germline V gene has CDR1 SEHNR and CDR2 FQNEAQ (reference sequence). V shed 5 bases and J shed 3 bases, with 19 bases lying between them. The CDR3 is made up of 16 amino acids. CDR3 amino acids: CASSPRGGELYTEAFF. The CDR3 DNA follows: TGTGCCAGCAGCCCGAGGGGGGGAGAACTGTACACTGAAGCTTTCTTT.

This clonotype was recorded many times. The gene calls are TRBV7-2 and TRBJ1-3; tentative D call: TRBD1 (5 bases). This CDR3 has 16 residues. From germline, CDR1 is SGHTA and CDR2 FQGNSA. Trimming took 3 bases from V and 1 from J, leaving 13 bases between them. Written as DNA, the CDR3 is TGTGCCAGCAGCTTGGGGACCAGGAGGTCTGGAAACACCATATATTTT. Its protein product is CASSLGTRRSGNTIYF. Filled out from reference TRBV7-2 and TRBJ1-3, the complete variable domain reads GAGVSQSPSNKVTEKGKDVELRCDPISGHTALYWYRQSLGQGLEFLIYFQGNSAPDKSGLPSDRFSAERTGGSVSTLTIQRTQQEDSAVYLCASSLGTRRSGNTIYFGEGSWLTVV.

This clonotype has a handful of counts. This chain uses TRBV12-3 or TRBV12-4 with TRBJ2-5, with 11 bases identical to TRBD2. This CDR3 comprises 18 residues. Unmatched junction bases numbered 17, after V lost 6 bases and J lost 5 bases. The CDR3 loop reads CASSPGLVSGGARETQYF. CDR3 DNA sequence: TGTGCCAGCAGCCCGGGTCTTGTTAGCGGGGGGGCACGGGAGACCCAGTACTTC.